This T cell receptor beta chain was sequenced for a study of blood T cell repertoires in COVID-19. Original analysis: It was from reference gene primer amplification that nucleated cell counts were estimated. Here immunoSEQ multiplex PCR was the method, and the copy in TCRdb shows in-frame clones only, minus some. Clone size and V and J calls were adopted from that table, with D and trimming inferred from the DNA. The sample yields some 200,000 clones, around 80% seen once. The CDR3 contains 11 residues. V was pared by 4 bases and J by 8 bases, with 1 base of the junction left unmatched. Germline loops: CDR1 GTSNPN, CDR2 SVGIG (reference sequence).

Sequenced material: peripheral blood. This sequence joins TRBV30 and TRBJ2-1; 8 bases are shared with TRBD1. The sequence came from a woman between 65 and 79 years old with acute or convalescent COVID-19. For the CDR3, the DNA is TGTGCCTGGAAACAGGGGGATGAGCAGTTCTTC. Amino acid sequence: CAWKQGDEQFF. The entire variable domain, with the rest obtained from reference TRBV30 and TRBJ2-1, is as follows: SQTIHQWPATLVQPVGSPLSLECTVEGTSNPNLYWYRQAAGRGLQLLFYSVGIGQISSEVPQNLSASRPQDRQFILSSKKLLLSDSGFYLCAWKQGDEQFFGPGTRLTVL.